A single sample is the source of the 27 T cell receptor beta chains below, sequenced in a study of blood T cell repertoires in COVID-19. TCRdb's table, derived via immunoSEQ multiplex PCR, lists solely in-frame clones and lacks some. The sample has 100,000 or so clones; roughly 81% are singletons. Sequenced material: peripheral blood. These receptors were collected from a woman in her 70s with acute or convalescent COVID-19.

In this sample, this clone turned up once. The V and J genes are TRBV19 and TRBJ2-2; maybe TRBD2 (7 bases). The CDR3 contains 18 residues. Germline assignment: CDR1 LNHDA and CDR2 SQIVND (reference sequence). V lost 3 bases to trimming and J lost 4 bases, with 21 bases between them. The CDR3, as DNA: TGTGCCAGTAGTATTCTACTGGTGCGGGGGCGTATCACCGGGGAGCTGTTTTTT. It specifies CASSILLVRGRITGELFF.

The rearrangement links TRBV5-1 to TRBJ2-1, with 7 bases aligning to TRBD1. V was pared by 0 bases and J by 3 bases, with 6 bases of the junction left unmatched. Germline-derived CDR1 and CDR2 are SGHRS and YFSETQ. This CDR3 region has 16 residues. The CDR3 loop reads CASSLGGRGLYNEQFF. CDR3 nucleotide sequence: TGCGCCAGCAGCTTGGGAGGTAGGGGGCTCTACAATGAGCAGTTCTTC.

The J gene is TRBJ2-5, the V gene TRBV12-3 or TRBV12-4; 7 nucleotides line up with TRBD1. With V trimmed by 6 bases and J by 4 bases, 5 bases remained unmatched. The CDR3 has 13 amino acids. CDR3 sequence reads: CASSPTGVETQYF. The DNA of the CDR3 is TGTGCCAGCAGCCCAACAGGGGTAGAGACCCAGTACTTC.

The V call is TRBV29-1, the J call TRBJ2-1, with 7 bases fitting TRBD1. The length of the CDR3 is 11 residues. V lost 0 bases, J lost 15 bases, and 5 bases stayed unmatched. Germline V gene lookup returns CDR1 SQVTM and CDR2 ANQGSEA. CDR3 protein: CSVEETGEWFF. The CDR3 nucleotides read TGCAGCGTTGAAGAAACAGGGGAATGGTTCTTC.

Here the CDR3 DNA reads TGTGCCGTAGGGGGCAGCATGAACACTGAAGCTTTCTTT. Residues: CAVGGSMNTEAFF. The J gene is TRBJ1-1, the V gene TRBV28; the match to TRBD1 covers 7 bases. V was clipped by 11 bases and J by 0 bases; unmatched bases: 6. The CDR3 consists of 13 residues. Germline CDR1 MDHEN, CDR2 SYDVKM.

The table lists this clone with a count of one. CDR3 residues: CASSLVQTSEQYF. Here the CDR3 DNA reads TGTGCCAGCAGTTTGGTACAGACCTCCGAGCAGTACTTC. The chain carries TRBV28 and TRBJ2-7; no reliable D call. Trimming removed 3 bases from V and 6 bases from J, with 12 bases in between. Germline values: CDR1 MDHEN, CDR2 SYDVKM. The CDR3 covers 13 residues. Using reference TRBV28 and TRBJ2-7 for the parts outside the CDR3, the full variable domain is DVKVTQSSRYLVKRTGEKVFLECVQDMDHENMFWYRQDPGLGLRLIYFSYDVKMKEKGDIPEGYSVSREKKERFSLILESASTNQTSMYLCASSLVQTSEQYFGPGTRLTVT.

This chain joins TRBV9 and TRBJ1-4; the match to TRBD1 covers 7 bases. Germline V gives CDR1 SGDLS, CDR2 YYNGEE. The CDR3 extends over 15 amino acids. With V trimmed by 3 bases and J by 6 bases, 8 bases remained unmatched. The CDR3 is CASSALGGRDEKLFF. The CDR3 DNA reads TGTGCCAGCAGCGCACTAGGGGGCCGAGATGAAAAACTGTTTTTT.

The rearrangement joins TRBV6-2 or TRBV6-3 to TRBJ2-3, with 7 bases aligning to TRBD1. The CDR3 spans 15 residues. Germline CDR1 reads MNHEY; CDR2 reads SVGEGT. With V trimmed by 6 bases and J by 4 bases, 10 bases remained unmatched. CDR3 sequence: CASSSGTDGADTQYF. The CDR3 DNA sequence: TGTGCCAGCAGCTCCGGGACAGATGGTGCAGATACGCAGTATTTT.

The chain employs TRBV10-3 and TRBJ1-2; 10 bases agree with TRBD1. This CDR3 is 15 amino acids long. In germline, CDR1 is ENHRY, CDR2 SYGVKD. V lost 2 bases and J lost 5; bases outside the gene matches: 5. This CDR3 reads CAISEVPGQGYGYTF. The CDR3 bases are TGTGCCATCAGTGAGGTCCCGGGACAGGGGTATGGCTACACCTTC.

This chain links TRBV27 with TRBJ2-5; TRBD2 is a possible D gene (6 bases). Germline values: CDR1 MNHEY, CDR2 SMNVEV (reference sequence). The CDR3 has 14 residues. Trimming took 6 bases from V and 7 from J, leaving 18 bases between them. The CDR3: CASRTMGGGGTQYF. In nucleotides, the CDR3 is TGTGCCAGCAGGACCATGGGGGGTGGGGGGACCCAGTACTTC.

The J gene is TRBJ2-5, the V gene TRBV3-1 (or the pseudogene TRBV3-2), with D possibly matching TRBD2 (5 bases). The CDR3 loop spans 14 amino acids. Germline assignment: CDR1 LGHDT and CDR2 YNNKEL (reference sequence). V was pared by 9 bases and J by 1 base, with 15 bases between. This CDR3 is CASHQAGVQETQYF. The CDR3 coding sequence is TGTGCCAGTCATCAGGCCGGGGTCCAAGAGACCCAGTACTTC.

There are a few counts of this clone. The rearrangement uses TRBV4-2 and TRBJ2-3; D is possibly TRBD2 (5 bases). Trimming pared 6 bases from V and 8 bases from J, leaving 12 bases between. The length of the CDR3 is 12 residues. The germline V gene encodes CDR1 LGHNA and CDR2 YNFKEQ. The CDR3: CASSFVEGTQYF. The CDR3 DNA follows: TGTGCCAGCAGTTTTGTAGAGGGTACGCAGTATTTT.

DNA of the CDR3: TGTGCCAGCACCATAACAGGGGGGAATGAAAAACTGTTTTTT. Translation gives CASTITGGNEKLFF. The chain carries TRBV11-3 and TRBJ1-4; TRBD1 aligns across 8 bases. Trimming removed 7 bases from V and 5 bases from J; junction bases left unmatched: 6. The CDR3 is made up of 14 amino acids. The germline gives CDR1 SGHNT, CDR2 YENEEA.

This chain joins TRBV5-1 and TRBJ2-7; 10 bases match TRBD1. The V gene end was trimmed by 4 bases and the J gene end by 5 bases; junction bases not matched to a gene: 9. The CDR3 totals 15 residues. The germline V gene has CDR1 SGHRS and CDR2 YFSETQ. DNA for the CDR3: TGCGCCAGCAGCCTGGCCGGGACAGGGGCCGACGAGCAGTACTTC. Protein product: CASSLAGTGADEQYF.

This clone was recorded once. The chain carries TRBV5-8 and TRBJ2-5; 9 bases align to TRBD1. The CDR3 runs 15 residues. The V gene end was trimmed by 5 bases and the J gene end by 5 bases; junction bases not matched to a gene: 10. Germline assignment: CDR1 SGHTS and CDR2 YDEGEE. In nucleotides, the CDR3 is TGTGCCAGCAGTATAACAGGGGGCGAGTTCGAGACCCAGTACTTC. Protein sequence: CASSITGGEFETQYF. The full variable domain, its missing parts supplied by reference TRBV5-8 and TRBJ2-5, is EAGVTQSPTHLIKTRGQQATLRCSPISGHTSVYWYQQALGLGLQFLLWYDEGEERNRGNFPPRFSGRQFPNYSSELNVNALELEDSALYLCASSITGGEFETQYFGPGTRLLVL.

The V and J genes are TRBV7-2 and TRBJ2-2, with 14 positions matching TRBD2. CDR3 length: 15 residues. V lost 5 bases, J lost 6 bases, and 2 bases stayed unmatched. Germline V gives CDR1 SGHTA, CDR2 FQGNSA. Here the CDR3 DNA reads TGTGCCAGCAGCCGGGGACTAGCGGGAGCCGGGGAGCTGTTTTTT. Its protein is CASSRGLAGAGELFF.

The chain couples TRBV2 to TRBJ2-5; D ambiguous. Looked up from germline, CDR1 is SNHLY and CDR2 is FYNNEI. The germline V and J ends were trimmed by 4 bases and 5 bases, with 8 bases remaining between them. This CDR3 is 12 amino acids long. DNA for the CDR3: TGTGCCAGCAGTGTCTCCGGGGAGACCCAGTACTTC. Amino acids: CASSVSGETQYF.

V usage is TRBV23-1 and J usage is TRBJ1-1, with 8 positions matching TRBD1. TRBV23-1 is marked as an open reading frame, function uncertain. The CDR3 is 16 residues long. V gave up 6 bases and J gave up 4 bases; unmatched junction bases: 13. CDR3 loop: CASRSGTGVGGTEAFF. The CDR3 DNA follows: TGCGCCAGCAGGAGCGGGACAGGTGTGGGGGGCACTGAAGCTTTCTTT.

The rearrangement joins TRBV28 to TRBJ1-5, with TRBD1 identical over 9 bases. Germline loops: CDR1 MDHEN, CDR2 SYDVKM. The CDR3 is made up of 16 amino acids. J gave up 4 bases and V 6 bases, and 10 bases lay outside the gene matches. The CDR3 sequence: CASRGERGTGNQPQHF. CDR3 DNA: TGTGCCAGCAGGGGCGAGAGAGGGACAGGGAATCAGCCCCAGCATTTT.

The chain joins TRBV28 to TRBJ1-6, with D possibly being TRBD1 (6 bases). Germline assignment: CDR1 MDHEN and CDR2 SYDVKM. The CDR3 length is 16 residues. Trimming took off 0 bases at V and 5 bases at J, with 11 bases between the two ends. CDR3 coding DNA: TGTGCCAGCAGTTTATGGAGGGGGTCGAATAATTCACCCCTCCACTTT. Amino acid sequence: CASSLWRGSNNSPLHF.

This clone was picked up one time. The V call is TRBV6-2 or TRBV6-3, the J call TRBJ2-7; no clear D. The CDR3 consists of 14 residues. Germline-derived CDR1 and CDR2 are MNHEY and SVGEGT. Trimming left V 1 base short and J 2 bases short, with 9 bases between. Here the CDR3 reads CASSYFPVTYEQYF. The CDR3 DNA reads as TGTGCCAGCAGTTACTTTCCAGTAACCTACGAGCAGTACTTC.

The V gene is TRBV6-1, the J gene TRBJ1-1; 7 nucleotides match TRBD1. Per germline, CDR1 MNHNS and CDR2 SASEGT. The CDR3 is 15 amino acids. J lost 2 bases, V lost 2 bases, and 5 bases had no gene match. CDR3 protein: CASSENPGGNTEAFF. The CDR3 coding sequence is TGTGCCAGCAGTGAAAATCCAGGGGGTAACACTGAAGCTTTCTTT.

This chain uses TRBV4-1 with TRBJ1-5; D uncertain. The CDR3 runs 13 residues. In germline, CDR1 is MGHRA, CDR2 YSYEKL. Deletions cut 1 base from V and 4 bases from J, with 5 bases between. In nucleotides, the CDR3 is TGCGCCAGCAGCCAAGTCCCTAATCAGCCCCAGCATTTT. It encodes CASSQVPNQPQHF.

The chain is built from TRBV6-6 and TRBJ1-4; TRBD1 matches at 9 bases. V was clipped by 3 bases and J by 5 bases; unmatched bases: 7. The CDR3 totals 16 residues. Germline lookup yields CDR1 MNHNY and CDR2 SVGAGI (reference sequence). CDR3 sequence (DNA): TGTGCCAGCAGTTATACCACCGGGACAGGGAATGAAAAACTGTTTTTT. Amino acids: CASSYTTGTGNEKLFF.

The gene calls are TRBV19 and TRBJ2-3, with 7 nucleotides matching TRBD2. Germline V lookup: CDR1 LNHDA, CDR2 SQIVND (reference sequence). The CDR3 spans 15 residues. V lost 7 bases, J lost 5 bases, and 12 bases stayed unmatched. Here the CDR3 reads CASTQKGGQGDTQYF. The CDR3 DNA sequence: TGTGCCAGTACTCAAAAGGGAGGGCAGGGAGATACGCAGTATTTT. Supplemented by reference TRBV19 and TRBJ2-3, the full variable domain reads DGGITQSPKYLFRKEGQNVTLSCEQNLNHDAMYWYRQDPGQGLRLIYYSQIVNDFQKGDIAEGYSVSREKKESFPLTVTSAQKNPTAFYLCASTQKGGQGDTQYFGPGTRLTVL.

J is TRBJ1-2 and V is TRBV15; TRBD1 agrees at 8 bases. Germline V lookup: CDR1 LNHNV, CDR2 YYDKDF (reference sequence). CDR3 length: 15 residues. V was pared by 0 bases and J by 6 bases, with 6 bases of the junction left unmatched. This CDR3 reads CATSREDRVGDGYTF. The CDR3, as DNA: TGTGCCACCAGCAGAGAGGACAGGGTAGGCGATGGCTACACCTTC.

This clone was detected only once. The chain links TRBV5-4 to TRBJ2-5, with 12 bases identical to TRBD2. From germline, CDR1 is SGHNT and CDR2 YYREEE (reference sequence). This CDR3 has 16 residues. V lost 5 bases to trimming and J lost 5 bases; unmatched junction nucleotides: 10. Here the CDR3 DNA reads TGTGCCAGCAGTTTACCTAGCGGGGGGGCCGGGGAGACCCAGTACTTC. Its protein product is CASSLPSGGAGETQYF. Full variable domain (outside the CDR3, taken from reference TRBV5-4 and TRBJ2-5): ETGVTQSPTHLIKTRGQQVTLRCSSQSGHNTVSWYQQALGQGPQFIFQYYREEENGRGNFPPRFSGLQFPNYSSELNVNALELDDSALYLCASSLPSGGAGETQYFGPGTRLLVL.